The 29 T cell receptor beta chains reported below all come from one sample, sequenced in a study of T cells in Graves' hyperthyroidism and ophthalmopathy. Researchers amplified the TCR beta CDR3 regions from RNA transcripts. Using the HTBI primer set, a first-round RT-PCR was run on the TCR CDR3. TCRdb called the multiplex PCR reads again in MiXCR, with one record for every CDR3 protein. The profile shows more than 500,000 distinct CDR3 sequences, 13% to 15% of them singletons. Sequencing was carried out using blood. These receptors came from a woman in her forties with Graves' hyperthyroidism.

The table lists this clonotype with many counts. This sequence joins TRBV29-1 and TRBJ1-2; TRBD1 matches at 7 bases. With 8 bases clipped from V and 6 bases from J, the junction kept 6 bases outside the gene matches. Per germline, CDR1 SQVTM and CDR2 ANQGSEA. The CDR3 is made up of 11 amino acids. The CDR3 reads CSLGTVDGYTF. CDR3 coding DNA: TGCAGCCTCGGGACAGTCGATGGCTACACCTTC. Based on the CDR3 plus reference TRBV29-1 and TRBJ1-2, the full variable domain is SAVISQKPSRDICQRGTSLTIQCQVDSQVTMMFWYRQQPGQSLTLIATANQGSEATYESGFVIDKFPISRPNLTFSTLTVSNMSPEDSSIYLCSLGTVDGYTFGSGTRLTVV.

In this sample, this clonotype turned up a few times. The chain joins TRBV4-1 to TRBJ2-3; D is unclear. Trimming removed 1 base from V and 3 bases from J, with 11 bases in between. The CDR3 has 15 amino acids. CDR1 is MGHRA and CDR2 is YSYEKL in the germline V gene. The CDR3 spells CASSQAGSITDTQYF. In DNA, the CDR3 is TGCGCCAGCAGCCAAGCGGGCAGTATAACAGATACGCAGTATTTT.

The chain's CDR3 is CASSPLGAGATSGNTIYF. CDR3 DNA sequence: TGTGCCAGCAGTCCCCTGGGCGCGGGGGCGACCTCTGGAAACACCATATATTTT. V and J are TRBV6-1 and TRBJ1-3; maybe TRBD1 (6 bases). Germline V lookup: CDR1 MNHNS, CDR2 SASEGT. Trimming took off 5 bases at V and 0 bases at J, with 20 bases between the two ends. This CDR3 has 18 residues.

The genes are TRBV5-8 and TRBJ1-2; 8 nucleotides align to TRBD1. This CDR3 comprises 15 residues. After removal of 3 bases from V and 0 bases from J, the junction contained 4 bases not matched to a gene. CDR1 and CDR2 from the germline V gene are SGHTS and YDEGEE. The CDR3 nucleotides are TGTGCCAGCAGCTCCGGACAGGGAACTAACTATGGCTACACCTTC. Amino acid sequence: CASSSGQGTNYGYTF.

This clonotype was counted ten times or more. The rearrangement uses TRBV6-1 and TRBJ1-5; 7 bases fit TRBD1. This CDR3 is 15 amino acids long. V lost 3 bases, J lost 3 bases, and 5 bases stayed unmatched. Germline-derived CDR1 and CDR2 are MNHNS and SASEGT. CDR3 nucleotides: TGTGCCAGCAGTGAGCCCACAGGGGACAATCAGCCCCAGCATTTT. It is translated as CASSEPTGDNQPQHF.

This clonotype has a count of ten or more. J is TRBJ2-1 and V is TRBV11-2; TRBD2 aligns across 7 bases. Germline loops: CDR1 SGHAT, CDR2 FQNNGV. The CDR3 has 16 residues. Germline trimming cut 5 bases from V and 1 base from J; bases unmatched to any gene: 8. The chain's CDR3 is CASSPLRGVSYNEQFF. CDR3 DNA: TGTGCCAGCAGCCCCCTCCGGGGGGTGTCCTACAATGAGCAGTTCTTC.

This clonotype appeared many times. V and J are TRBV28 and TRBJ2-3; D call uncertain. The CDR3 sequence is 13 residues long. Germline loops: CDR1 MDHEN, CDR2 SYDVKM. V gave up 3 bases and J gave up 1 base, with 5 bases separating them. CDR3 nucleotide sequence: TGTGCCAGCAGTTTTTACCGCACAGATACGCAGTATTTT. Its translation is CASSFYRTDTQYF.

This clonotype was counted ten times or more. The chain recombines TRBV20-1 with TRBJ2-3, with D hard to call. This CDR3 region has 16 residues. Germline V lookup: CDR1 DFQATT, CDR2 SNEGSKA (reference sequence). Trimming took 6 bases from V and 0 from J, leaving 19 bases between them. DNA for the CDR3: TGCAGTGCAGCCCCTCTGAGACCTTCTAGCACAGATACGCAGTATTTT. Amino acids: CSAAPLRPSSTDTQYF.

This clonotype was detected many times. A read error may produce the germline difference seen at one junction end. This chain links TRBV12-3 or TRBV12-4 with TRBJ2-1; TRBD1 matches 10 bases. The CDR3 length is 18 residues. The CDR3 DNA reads TGTGCCAGCAGCTTAGGGACAGGGGCATCCCTATCCTACAATGAGCAGTTCTTC. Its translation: CASSLGTGASLSYNEQFF.

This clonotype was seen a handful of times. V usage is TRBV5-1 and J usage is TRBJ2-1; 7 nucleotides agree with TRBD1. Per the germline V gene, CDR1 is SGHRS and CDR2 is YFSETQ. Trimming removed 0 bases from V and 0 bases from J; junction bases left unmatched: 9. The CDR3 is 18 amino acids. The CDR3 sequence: CASSLGTGSLFSYNEQFF. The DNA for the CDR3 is TGCGCCAGCAGCTTGGGGACAGGCTCCCTTTTCTCCTACAATGAGCAGTTCTTC.

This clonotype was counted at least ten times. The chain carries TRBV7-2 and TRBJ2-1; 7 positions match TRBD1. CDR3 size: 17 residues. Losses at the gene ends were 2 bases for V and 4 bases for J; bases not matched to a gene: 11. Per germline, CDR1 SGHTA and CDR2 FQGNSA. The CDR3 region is CASSLMPGTALYNEQFF. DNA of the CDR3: TGTGCCAGCAGCTTAATGCCCGGGACAGCTCTTTACAATGAGCAGTTCTTC.

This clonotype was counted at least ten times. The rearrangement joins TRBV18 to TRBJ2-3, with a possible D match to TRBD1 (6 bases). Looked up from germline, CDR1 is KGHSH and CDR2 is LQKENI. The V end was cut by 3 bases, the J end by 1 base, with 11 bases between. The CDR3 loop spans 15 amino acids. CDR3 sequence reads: CASSPQQGGTDTQYF. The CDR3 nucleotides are TGTGCCAGCTCACCTCAACAGGGTGGCACAGATACGCAGTATTTT.

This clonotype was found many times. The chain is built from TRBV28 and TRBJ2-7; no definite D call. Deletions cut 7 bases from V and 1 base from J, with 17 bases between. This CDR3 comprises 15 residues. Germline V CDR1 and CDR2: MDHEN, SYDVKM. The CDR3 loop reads CASTPLGSGSYEQYF. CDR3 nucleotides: TGTGCCAGCACCCCCCTCGGAAGTGGATCCTACGAGCAGTACTTC.

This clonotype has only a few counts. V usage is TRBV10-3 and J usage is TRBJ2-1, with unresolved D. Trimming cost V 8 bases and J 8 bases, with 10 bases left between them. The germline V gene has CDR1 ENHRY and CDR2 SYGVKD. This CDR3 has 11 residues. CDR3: CAIRLADEQFF. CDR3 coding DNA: TGTGCCATCCGTTTAGCAGATGAGCAGTTCTTC.

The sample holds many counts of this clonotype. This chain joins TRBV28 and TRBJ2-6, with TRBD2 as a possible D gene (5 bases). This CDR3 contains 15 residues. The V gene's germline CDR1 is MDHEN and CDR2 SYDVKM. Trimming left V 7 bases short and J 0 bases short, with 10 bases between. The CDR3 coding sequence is TGTGCCAGCAAAAGAGAGGGCTCTGGGGCCAACGTCCTGACTTTC. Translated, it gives CASKREGSGANVLTF. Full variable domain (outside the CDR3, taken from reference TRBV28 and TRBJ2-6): DVKVTQSSRYLVKRTGEKVFLECVQDMDHENMFWYRQDPGLGLRLIYFSYDVKMKEKGDIPEGYSVSREKKERFSLILESASTNQTSMYLCASKREGSGANVLTFGAGSRLTVL.

The DNA for the CDR3 is TGTGCCAGCAGGTCCCCGCCCCCATACAATGAGCAGTTCTTC. It yields the protein CASRSPPPYNEQFF. The V gene is TRBV28, the J gene TRBJ2-1, with D unresolved. Germline CDR1 and CDR2: MDHEN and SYDVKM. This CDR3 spans 14 amino acids. V was shortened by 6 bases and J by 4 bases, with 13 bases between the two germline ends.

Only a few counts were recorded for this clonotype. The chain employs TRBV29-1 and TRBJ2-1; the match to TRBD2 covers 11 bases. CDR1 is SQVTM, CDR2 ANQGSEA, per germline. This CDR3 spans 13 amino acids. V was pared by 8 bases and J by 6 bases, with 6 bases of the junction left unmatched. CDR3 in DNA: TGCAGCTGTAGACTAGCGGGAACCAATGAGCAGTTCTTC. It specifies CSCRLAGTNEQFF.

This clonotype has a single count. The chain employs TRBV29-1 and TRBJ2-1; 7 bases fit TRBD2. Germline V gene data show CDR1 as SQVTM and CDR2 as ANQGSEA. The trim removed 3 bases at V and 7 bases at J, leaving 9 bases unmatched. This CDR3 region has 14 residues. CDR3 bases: TGCAGCGTTGAGGGCGGGAGAGGGGCAAATGAGCAGTTCTTC. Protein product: CSVEGGRGANEQFF.

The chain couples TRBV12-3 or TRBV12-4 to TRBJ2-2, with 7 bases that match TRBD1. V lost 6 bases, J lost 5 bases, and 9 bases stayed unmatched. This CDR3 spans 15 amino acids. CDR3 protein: CASSHDRAATGELFF. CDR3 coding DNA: TGTGCCAGCAGCCACGACAGGGCTGCAACCGGGGAGCTGTTTTTT.

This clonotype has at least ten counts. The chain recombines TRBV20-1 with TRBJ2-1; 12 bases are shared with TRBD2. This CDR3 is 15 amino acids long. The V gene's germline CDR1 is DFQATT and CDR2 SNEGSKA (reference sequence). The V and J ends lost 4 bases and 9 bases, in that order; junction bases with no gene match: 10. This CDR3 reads CSAIGLAGPGSEQFF. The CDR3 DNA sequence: TGCAGTGCTATTGGACTAGCGGGACCTGGGAGTGAGCAGTTCTTC.

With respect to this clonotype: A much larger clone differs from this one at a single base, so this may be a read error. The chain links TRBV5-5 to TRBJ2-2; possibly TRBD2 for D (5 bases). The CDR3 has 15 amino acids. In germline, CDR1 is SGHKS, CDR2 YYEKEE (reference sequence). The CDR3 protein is CASSPLASNTEELFF. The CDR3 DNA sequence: TGTGCCAGCAGCCCCCTAGCCTCGAACACCGAGGAGCTGTTTTTT.

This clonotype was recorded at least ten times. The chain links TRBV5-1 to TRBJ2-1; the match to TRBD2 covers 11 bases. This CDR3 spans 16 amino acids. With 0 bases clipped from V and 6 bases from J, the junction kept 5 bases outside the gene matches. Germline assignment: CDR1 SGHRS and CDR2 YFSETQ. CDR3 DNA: TGCGCCAGCAGCTTGGCCCCTAGCGGGAGGTTCAATGAGCAGTTCTTC. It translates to CASSLAPSGRFNEQFF.

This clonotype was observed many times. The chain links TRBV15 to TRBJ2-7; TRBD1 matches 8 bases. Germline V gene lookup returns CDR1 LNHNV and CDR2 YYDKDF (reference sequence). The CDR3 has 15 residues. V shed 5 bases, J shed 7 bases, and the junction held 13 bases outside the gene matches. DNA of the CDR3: TGTGCCACCAGCCCAGGGGTGGCAGGGGGCTTTGAGCAGTACTTC. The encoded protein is CATSPGVAGGFEQYF.

The CDR3 DNA reads TGTGCCAGCAGCTTAGTTTGGGGACAGAGACCTCATAGCAATCAGCCCCAGCATTTT. Translated, it gives CASSLVWGQRPHSNQPQHF. This chain connects TRBV7-9 to TRBJ1-5, with TRBD1 identical over 7 bases. Germline values: CDR1 SEHNR, CDR2 FQNEAQ (reference sequence). The CDR3 runs 19 residues. J was trimmed by 0 bases and V by 1 base; bases with no gene match: 12. Based on the CDR3 plus reference TRBV7-9 and TRBJ1-5, the full variable domain is DTGVSQNPRHKITKRGQNVTFRCDPISEHNRLYWYRQTLGQGPEFLTYFQNEAQLEKSRLLSDRFSAERPKGSFSTLEIQRTEQGDSAMYLCASSLVWGQRPHSNQPQHFGDGTRLSIL.

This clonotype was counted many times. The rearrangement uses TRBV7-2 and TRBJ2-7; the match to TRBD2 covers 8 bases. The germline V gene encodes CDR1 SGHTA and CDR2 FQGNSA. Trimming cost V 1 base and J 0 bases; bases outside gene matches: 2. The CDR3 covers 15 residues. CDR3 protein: CASSLVGRDSYEQYF. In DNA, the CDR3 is TGTGCCAGCAGCTTAGTCGGGAGGGACTCCTACGAGCAGTACTTC.

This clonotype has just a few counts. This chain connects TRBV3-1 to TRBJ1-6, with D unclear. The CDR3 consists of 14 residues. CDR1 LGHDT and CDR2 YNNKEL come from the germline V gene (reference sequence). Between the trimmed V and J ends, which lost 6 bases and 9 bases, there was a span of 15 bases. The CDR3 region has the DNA TGTGCCAGCAGTCGGCGGGGAGAGAGTTCACCCCTCCACTTT. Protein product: CASSRRGESSPLHF.

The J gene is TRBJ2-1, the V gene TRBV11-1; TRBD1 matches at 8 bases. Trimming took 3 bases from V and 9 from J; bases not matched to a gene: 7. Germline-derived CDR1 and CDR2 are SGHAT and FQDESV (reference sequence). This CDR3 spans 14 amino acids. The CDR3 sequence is CASSLGQANSEQFF. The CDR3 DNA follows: TGTGCCAGCAGCTTGGGACAGGCTAACAGTGAGCAGTTCTTC.

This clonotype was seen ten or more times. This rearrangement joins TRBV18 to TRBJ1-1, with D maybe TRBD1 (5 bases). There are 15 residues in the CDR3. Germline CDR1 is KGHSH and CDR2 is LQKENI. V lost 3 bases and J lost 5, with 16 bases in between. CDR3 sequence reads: CASSPNPGPRTEAFF. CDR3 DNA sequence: TGTGCCAGCTCACCCAATCCGGGGCCGAGGACTGAAGCTTTCTTT.

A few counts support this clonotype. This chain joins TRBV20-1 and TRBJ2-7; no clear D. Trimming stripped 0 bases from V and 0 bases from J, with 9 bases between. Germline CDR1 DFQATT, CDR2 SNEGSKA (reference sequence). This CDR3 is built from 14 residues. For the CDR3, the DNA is TGCAGTGCTAGAGAAGCAGGTCGCTCCTACGAGCAGTACTTC. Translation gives CSAREAGRSYEQYF.